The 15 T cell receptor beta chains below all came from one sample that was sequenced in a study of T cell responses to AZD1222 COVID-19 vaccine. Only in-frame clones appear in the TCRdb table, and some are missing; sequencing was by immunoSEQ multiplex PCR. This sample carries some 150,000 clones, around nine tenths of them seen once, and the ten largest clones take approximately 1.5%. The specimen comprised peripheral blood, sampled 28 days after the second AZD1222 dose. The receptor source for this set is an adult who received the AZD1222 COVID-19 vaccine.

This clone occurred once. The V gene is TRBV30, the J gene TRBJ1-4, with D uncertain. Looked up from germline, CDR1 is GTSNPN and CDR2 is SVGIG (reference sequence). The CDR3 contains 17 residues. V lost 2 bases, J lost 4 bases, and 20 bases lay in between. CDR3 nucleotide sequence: TGTGCCTGGAGTCCGGGCGGATGGGTGTTGGGTAATGAAAAACTGTTTTTT. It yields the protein CAWSPGGWVLGNEKLFF.

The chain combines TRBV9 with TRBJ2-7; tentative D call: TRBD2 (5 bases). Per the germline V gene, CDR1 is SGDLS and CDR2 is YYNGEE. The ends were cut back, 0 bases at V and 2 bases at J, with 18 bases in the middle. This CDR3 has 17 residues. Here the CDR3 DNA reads TGTGCCAGCAGCGTAGCTCTTTCCCCCTCGGGAACCTACGAGCAGTACTTC. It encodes CASSVALSPSGTYEQYF.

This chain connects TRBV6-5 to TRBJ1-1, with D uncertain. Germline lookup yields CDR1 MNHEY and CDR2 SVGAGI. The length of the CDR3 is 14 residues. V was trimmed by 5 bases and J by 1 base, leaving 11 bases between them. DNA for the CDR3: TGTGCCAGCAGTAACCTCCCACGGAACACTGAAGCTTTCTTT. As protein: CASSNLPRNTEAFF.

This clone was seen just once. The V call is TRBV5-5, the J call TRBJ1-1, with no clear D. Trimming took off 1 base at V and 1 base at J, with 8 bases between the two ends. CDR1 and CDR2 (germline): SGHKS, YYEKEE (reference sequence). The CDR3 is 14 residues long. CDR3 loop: CASSLLMENTEAFF. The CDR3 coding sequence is TGTGCCAGCAGCTTGTTAATGGAGAACACTGAAGCTTTCTTT.

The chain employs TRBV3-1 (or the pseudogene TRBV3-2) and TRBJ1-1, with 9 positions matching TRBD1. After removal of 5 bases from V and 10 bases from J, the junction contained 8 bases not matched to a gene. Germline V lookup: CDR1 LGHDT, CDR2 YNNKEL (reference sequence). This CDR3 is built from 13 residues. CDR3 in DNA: TGTGCCAGCAGCGCCAGACAGGGGGTAGGAGCTTTCTTT. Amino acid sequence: CASSARQGVGAFF.

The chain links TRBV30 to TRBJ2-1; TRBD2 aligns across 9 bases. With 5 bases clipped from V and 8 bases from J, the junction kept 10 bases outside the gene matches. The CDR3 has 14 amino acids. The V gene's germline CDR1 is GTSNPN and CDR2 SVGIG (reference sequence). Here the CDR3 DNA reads TGTGCCTGGGCGGATAGCGGGAGTAGTGATGAGCAGTTCTTC. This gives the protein CAWADSGSSDEQFF.

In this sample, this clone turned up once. Here the CDR3 reads CASSTVALWAKNIQYF. CDR3 DNA sequence: TGTGCCAGCAGCACCGTCGCCCTTTGGGCCAAAAACATTCAGTACTTC. This chain joins TRBV11-2 and TRBJ2-4; D gene ambiguous. Trimming left V 5 bases short and J 1 base short, with 15 bases between. The germline V gene has CDR1 SGHAT and CDR2 FQNNGV. This CDR3 has 16 amino acids.

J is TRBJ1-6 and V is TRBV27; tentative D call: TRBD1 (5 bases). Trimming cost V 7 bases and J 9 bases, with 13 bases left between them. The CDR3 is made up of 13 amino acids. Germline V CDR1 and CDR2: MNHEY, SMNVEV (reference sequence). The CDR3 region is CASTWGGSSPLHF. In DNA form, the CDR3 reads TGTGCCAGCACTTGGGGGGGGAGTTCACCCCTCCACTTT.

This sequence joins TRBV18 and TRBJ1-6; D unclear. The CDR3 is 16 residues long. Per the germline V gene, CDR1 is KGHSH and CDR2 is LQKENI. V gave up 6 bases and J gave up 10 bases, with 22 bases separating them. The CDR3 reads CASSNRPGQAGSPLHF. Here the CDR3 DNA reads TGTGCCAGCTCCAACCGACCGGGCCAGGCTGGATCACCCCTCCACTTT.

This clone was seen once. CDR3 DNA sequence: TGCGCTCGGAGAAGCTCCTACAATGAGCAGTTCTTC. Translated, it gives CARRSSYNEQFF. The chain carries TRBV5-1 and TRBJ2-1, with D hard to call. CDR3 size: 12 residues. Germline V lookup: CDR1 SGHRS, CDR2 YFSETQ.

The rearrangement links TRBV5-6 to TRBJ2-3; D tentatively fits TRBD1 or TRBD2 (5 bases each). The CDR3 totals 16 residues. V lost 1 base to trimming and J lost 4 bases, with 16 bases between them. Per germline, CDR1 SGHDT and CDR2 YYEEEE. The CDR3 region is CASSLKGTQAADTQYF. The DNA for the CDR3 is TGTGCCAGCAGCTTGAAGGGGACCCAGGCCGCAGATACGCAGTATTTT.

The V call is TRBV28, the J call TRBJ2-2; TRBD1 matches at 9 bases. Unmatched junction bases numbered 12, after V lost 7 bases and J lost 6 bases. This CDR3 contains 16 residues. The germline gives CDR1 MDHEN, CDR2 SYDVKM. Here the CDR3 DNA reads TGTGCCAGCATCCCCGCGGGGACAGGGATTCCCGGGGAGCTGTTTTTT. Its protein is CASIPAGTGIPGELFF. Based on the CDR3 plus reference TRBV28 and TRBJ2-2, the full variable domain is DVKVTQSSRYLVKRTGEKVFLECVQDMDHENMFWYRQDPGLGLRLIYFSYDVKMKEKGDIPEGYSVSREKKERFSLILESASTNQTSMYLCASIPAGTGIPGELFFGEGSRLTVL.

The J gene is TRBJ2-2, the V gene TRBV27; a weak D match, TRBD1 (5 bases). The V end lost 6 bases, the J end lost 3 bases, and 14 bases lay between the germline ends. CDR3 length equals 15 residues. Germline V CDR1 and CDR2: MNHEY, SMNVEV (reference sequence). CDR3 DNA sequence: TGTGCCAGCAGCCTAAAACAGGAGTACACCGGGGAGCTGTTTTTT. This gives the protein CASSLKQEYTGELFF.

CDR3 sequence: CASSLVRVQTGELFF. CDR3 coding DNA: TGTGCCAGCAGTTTGGTCCGGGTCCAGACCGGGGAGCTGTTTTTT. V usage is TRBV28 and J usage is TRBJ2-2, with no clear D. The germline V gene encodes CDR1 MDHEN and CDR2 SYDVKM. The CDR3 totals 15 residues. V was clipped by 3 bases and J by 5 bases, with 13 bases between them.

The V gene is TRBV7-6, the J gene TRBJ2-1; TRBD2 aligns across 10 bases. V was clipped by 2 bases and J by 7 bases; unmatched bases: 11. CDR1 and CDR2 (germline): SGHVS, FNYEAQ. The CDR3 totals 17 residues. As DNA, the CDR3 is TGTGCCAGCAGCTTAACCCTAGGGGCTAGCGGGAGTAATGAGCAGTTCTTC. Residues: CASSLTLGASGSNEQFF.